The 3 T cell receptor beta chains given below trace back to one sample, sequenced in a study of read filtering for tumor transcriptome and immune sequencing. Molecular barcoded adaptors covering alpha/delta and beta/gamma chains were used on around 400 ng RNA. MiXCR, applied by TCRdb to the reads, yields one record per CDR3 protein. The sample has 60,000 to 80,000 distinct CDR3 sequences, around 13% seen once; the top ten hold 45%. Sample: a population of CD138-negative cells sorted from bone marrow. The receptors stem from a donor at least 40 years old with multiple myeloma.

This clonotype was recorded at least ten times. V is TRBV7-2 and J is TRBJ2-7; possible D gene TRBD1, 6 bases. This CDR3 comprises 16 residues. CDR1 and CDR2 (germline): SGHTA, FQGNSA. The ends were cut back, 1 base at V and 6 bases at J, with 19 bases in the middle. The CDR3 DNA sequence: TGTGCCAGCAGCTTAGGGCAGGGAAAGGTCAGGGGCGAGCAGTACTTC. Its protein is CASSLGQGKVRGEQYF.

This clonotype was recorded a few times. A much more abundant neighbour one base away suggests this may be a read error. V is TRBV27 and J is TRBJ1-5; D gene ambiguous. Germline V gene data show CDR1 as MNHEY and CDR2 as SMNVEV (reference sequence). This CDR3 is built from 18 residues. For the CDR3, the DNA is TGTGCCAGCGCACCAAGGCCGGGATCCCTGTATAGCGATCAGCCCCAGCATTTT. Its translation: CASAPRPGSLYSDQPQHF.

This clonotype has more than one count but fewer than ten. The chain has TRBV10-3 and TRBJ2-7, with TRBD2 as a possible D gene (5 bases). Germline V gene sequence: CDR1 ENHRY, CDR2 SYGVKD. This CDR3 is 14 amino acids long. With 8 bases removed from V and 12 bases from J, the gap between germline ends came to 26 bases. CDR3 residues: CAIGSLVSDNSMYF. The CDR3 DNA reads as TGTGCCATCGGGAGTCTAGTCAGCGACAATTCGATGTACTTC.